Shown below are 25 T cell receptor beta chains from a single sample sequenced in a study of CXCR3-negative and CXCR3-positive naive CD8 T cells. Their cognate antigens are unknown. Researchers prepared the TRB cDNA libraries using 5' RACE with UMI labels. From the 5' RACE reads, TCRdb lists one entry per CDR3 protein and no DNA. This table holds about 98,000 distinct CDR3 sequences. Broader study findings: Greater hydrophobicity was found in TRB CDR3s of CXCR3-positive naive cells than of CXCR3-negative naive cells.

The specimen was naive CXCR3+ CD8+ T cells from blood. Subset noted: CD45RO-CCR7+CD27+CD95- naive CD8+ T cells expressing CXCR3 (TNR3+). These receptor sequences come from a human donor in good health. Some clones in this sample may be carry-over from other donors' samples.

The rearrangement uses TRBV7-6 and TRBJ1-6; the TCRdb call, TRBD1, lacks DNA for checking. Germline loops: CDR1 SGHVS, CDR2 FNYEAQ. The CDR3 is 14 amino acids. CDR3 protein: CASSGTAGYSPLHF.

J is TRBJ2-7 and V is TRBV2; as DNA is missing, the TRBD1 call by TCRdb cannot be tested. Germline CDR1 and CDR2: SNHLY and FYNNEI. This CDR3 has 12 residues. This CDR3 is CASRDTHYEQYF.

This chain uses TRBV11-2 with TRBJ1-2. This CDR3 spans 15 amino acids. The germline gives CDR1 SGHAT, CDR2 FQNNGV. CDR3 region: CASSSSLGGKDGYTF.

J is TRBJ1-1 and V is TRBV19; TCRdb gives TRBD1 as the D gene, but with no DNA this cannot be confirmed. The CDR3 loop spans 12 amino acids. Germline loops: CDR1 LNHDA, CDR2 SQIVND (reference sequence). CDR3 region: CASTLGNTEAFF.

The chain recombines TRBV7-8 with TRBJ2-2. The germline V gene encodes CDR1 SGHVS and CDR2 FQNEAQ. CDR3 size: 12 residues. Here the CDR3 reads CASSFRAGELFF.

The V call is TRBV4-3, the J call TRBJ1-1. CDR1 and CDR2 (germline): LGHNA, YSLEER. The CDR3 consists of 15 residues. CDR3 residues: CASSQARVMNTEAFF.

This chain joins TRBV12-3 or TRBV12-4 and TRBJ2-1; the D gene TCRdb calls, TRBD1, cannot be checked with no DNA. This CDR3 comprises 14 residues. CDR3 region: CASSWTDGNNEQFF.

The chain employs TRBV7-2 and TRBJ2-7; TCRdb designates TRBD1, a call that cannot be tested without DNA. From germline, CDR1 is SGHTA and CDR2 FQGNSA. The CDR3 is made up of 14 amino acids. The CDR3 reads CASSFWDRAYEQYF.

The V call is TRBV7-8, the J call TRBJ1-6; the D call from TCRdb, TRBD1, cannot be confirmed without DNA. The length of the CDR3 is 18 residues. Germline CDR1 reads SGHVS; CDR2 reads FQNEAQ. The CDR3 reads CASSLINSGTGDNSPLHF.

The rearrangement joins TRBV7-8 to TRBJ1-5; the TRBD1 assignment by TCRdb is unverifiable without DNA. Germline-derived CDR1 and CDR2 are SGHVS and FQNEAQ. CDR3 size: 14 residues. This chain's CDR3 is CASSLVGDHQPQHF.

This sequence joins TRBV12-3 or TRBV12-4 and TRBJ2-3. This CDR3 is 14 amino acids long. The CDR3 region is CASRLSGVTDTQYF.

The chain employs TRBV6-6 and TRBJ2-1; as DNA is missing, the TRBD2 call by TCRdb cannot be tested. Germline V gene sequence: CDR1 MNHNY, CDR2 SVGAGI (reference sequence). The CDR3 extends over 14 amino acids. CDR3 residues: CASSTSGDYNEQFF.

V and J are TRBV7-2 and TRBJ2-2; TCRdb picks TRBD2, but there is no DNA to check that call. The V gene's germline CDR1 is SGHTA and CDR2 FQGNSA. The CDR3 is made up of 17 amino acids. The CDR3 is CASSPTSGGAQSGELFF.

The V and J genes are TRBV7-2 and TRBJ2-1. The CDR3 has 16 residues. Germline V gene lookup returns CDR1 SGHTA and CDR2 FQGNSA. The CDR3: CASSLSLAGPYNEQFF.

The chain carries TRBV20-1 and TRBJ2-5; the TCRdb call, TRBD1, lacks DNA for checking. The CDR3 consists of 21 residues. CDR1 and CDR2 from the germline V gene are DFQATT and SNEGSKA (reference sequence). CDR3 sequence: CSASTGTEHTSAPVYQETQYF.

The chain joins TRBV10-3 to TRBJ1-2. CDR3 length: 15 residues. The germline V gene has CDR1 ENHRY and CDR2 SYGVKD. CDR3 region: CAISESSKNFGSYTF.

The chain employs TRBV3-1 and TRBJ1-6; the D call from TCRdb, TRBD1, cannot be confirmed without DNA. Germline values: CDR1 LGHDT, CDR2 YNNKEL (reference sequence). The CDR3 is 15 amino acids. The CDR3 loop is CASSPSGQGISPLHF.

CDR3 region: CASSDRNTEAFF. The chain uses TRBV11-3 and TRBJ1-1. CDR1 and CDR2 from the germline V gene are SGHNT and YENEEA. This CDR3 region has 12 residues. Complete variable domain (other parts from reference TRBV11-3 and TRBJ1-1): EAGVVQSPRYKIIEKKQPVAFWCNPISGHNTLYWYLQNLGQGPELLIRYENEEAVDDSQLPKDRFSAERLKGVDSTLKIQPAELGDSAVYLCASSDRNTEAFFGQGTRLTVV.

The chain employs TRBV4-2 and TRBJ2-7. CDR3 size: 14 residues. Per the germline V gene, CDR1 is LGHNA and CDR2 is YNFKEQ. This CDR3 is CASSQGDTSYEQYF.

The chain recombines TRBV6-2 or TRBV6-3 with TRBJ2-2. CDR3 length: 14 amino acids. Germline V gene sequence: CDR1 MNHEY, CDR2 SVGEGT. The CDR3 region is CASRREANTGELFF.

The rearrangement joins TRBV20-1 to TRBJ2-1; lacking DNA, the TRBD2 call made by TCRdb goes unchecked. Germline V lookup: CDR1 DFQATT, CDR2 SNEGSKA (reference sequence). The CDR3 runs 16 residues. CDR3 amino acids: CSARLAGGPLDNEQFF.

CDR3 protein: CASSNRDNQYNEQFF. V is TRBV19 and J is TRBJ2-1; the D call of TRBD1 rests on TCRdb alone, since no DNA is present to check it. This CDR3 has 15 residues. CDR1 is LNHDA, CDR2 SQIVND, per germline (reference sequence).

The J gene is TRBJ2-7, the V gene TRBV30; the D gene TCRdb calls, TRBD2, cannot be checked with no DNA. Germline loops: CDR1 GTSNPN, CDR2 SVGIG (reference sequence). The CDR3 runs 14 residues. This chain's CDR3 is CAWSVLSGPYEQYF.

The chain uses TRBV5-5 and TRBJ2-3; TCRdb returns TRBD2, unconfirmable since there is no DNA. CDR3 size: 17 residues. Looked up from germline, CDR1 is SGHKS and CDR2 is YYEKEE (reference sequence). CDR3: CASSLAPARGGQDTQYF.

The chain uses TRBV20-1 and TRBJ1-1. CDR3 length: 15 residues. Per the germline V gene, CDR1 is DFQATT and CDR2 is SNEGSKA (reference sequence). The CDR3 protein is CSARRLVTAYTEAFF.